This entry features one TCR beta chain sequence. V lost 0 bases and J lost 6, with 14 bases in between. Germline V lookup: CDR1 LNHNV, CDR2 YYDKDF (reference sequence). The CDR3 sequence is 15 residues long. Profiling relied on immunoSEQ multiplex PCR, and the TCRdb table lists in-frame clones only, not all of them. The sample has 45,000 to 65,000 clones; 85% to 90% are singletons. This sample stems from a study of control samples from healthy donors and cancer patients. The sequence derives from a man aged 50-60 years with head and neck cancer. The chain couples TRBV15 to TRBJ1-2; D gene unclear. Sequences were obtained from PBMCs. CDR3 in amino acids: CATSRDSGRVDGYTF. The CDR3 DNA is TGTGCCACCAGCAGAGATTCGGGCCGGGTTGATGGCTACACCTTC.